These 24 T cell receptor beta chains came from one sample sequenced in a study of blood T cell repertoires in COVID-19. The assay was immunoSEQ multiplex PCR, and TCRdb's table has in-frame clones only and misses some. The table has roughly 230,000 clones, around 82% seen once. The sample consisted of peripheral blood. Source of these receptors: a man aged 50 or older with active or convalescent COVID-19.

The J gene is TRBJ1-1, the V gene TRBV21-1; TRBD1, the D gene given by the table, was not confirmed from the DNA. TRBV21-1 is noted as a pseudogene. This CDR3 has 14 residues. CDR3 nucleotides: TGTGCCAGCAGCAGGTACAGGGGCTGGACTGAAGCTTTCTTT. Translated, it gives CASSRYRGWTEAFF.

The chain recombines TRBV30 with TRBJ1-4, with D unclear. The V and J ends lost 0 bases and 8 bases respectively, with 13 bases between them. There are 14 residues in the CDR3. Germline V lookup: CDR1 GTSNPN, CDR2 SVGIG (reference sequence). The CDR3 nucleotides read TGTGCCTGGAGTGTAACCGGGTCGGGGGAAAAACTGTTTTTT. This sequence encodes CAWSVTGSGEKLFF.

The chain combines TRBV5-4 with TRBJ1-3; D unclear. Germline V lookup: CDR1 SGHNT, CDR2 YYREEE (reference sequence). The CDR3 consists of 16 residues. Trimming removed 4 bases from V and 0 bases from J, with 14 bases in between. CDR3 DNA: TGTGCCAGCAGCGCCGGTGGAGGCATCTCTGGAAACACCATATATTTT. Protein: CASSAGGGISGNTIYF.

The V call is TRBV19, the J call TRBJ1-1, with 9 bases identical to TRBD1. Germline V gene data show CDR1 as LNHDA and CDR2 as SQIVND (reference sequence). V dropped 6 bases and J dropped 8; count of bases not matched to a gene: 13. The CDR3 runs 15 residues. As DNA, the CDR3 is TGTGCCAGTAGCCAAACACAGGGGGCCTTTTCGGAAGCTTTCTTT. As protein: CASSQTQGAFSEAFF.

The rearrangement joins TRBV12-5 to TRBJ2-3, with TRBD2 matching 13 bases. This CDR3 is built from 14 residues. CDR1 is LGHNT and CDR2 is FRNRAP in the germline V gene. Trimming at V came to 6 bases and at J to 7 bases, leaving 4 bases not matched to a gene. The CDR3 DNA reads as TGTGCTAGTGGCCCCGGGACTAGCGGGAATACGCAGTATTTT. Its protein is CASGPGTSGNTQYF.

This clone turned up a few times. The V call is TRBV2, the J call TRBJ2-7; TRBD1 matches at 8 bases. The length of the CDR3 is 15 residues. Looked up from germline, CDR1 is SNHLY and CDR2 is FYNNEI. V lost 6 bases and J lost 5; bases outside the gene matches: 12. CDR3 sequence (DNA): TGTGCCAGCAGCGGACAGGGAACGGTTGGGGACGAGCAGTACTTC. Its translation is CASSGQGTVGDEQYF.

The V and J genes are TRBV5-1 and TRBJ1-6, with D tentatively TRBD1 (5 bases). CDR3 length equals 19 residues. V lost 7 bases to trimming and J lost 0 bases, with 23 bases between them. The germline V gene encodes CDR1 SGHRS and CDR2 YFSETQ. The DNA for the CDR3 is TGCGCCAGCCGATCCGGGACGGGGGTTAGAAGCTCCTATAATTCACCCCTCCACTTT. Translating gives CASRSGTGVRSSYNSPLHF.

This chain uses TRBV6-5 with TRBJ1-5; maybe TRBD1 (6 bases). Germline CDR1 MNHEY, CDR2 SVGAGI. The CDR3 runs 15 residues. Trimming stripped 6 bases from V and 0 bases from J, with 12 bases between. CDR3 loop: CASRQGINSNQPQHF. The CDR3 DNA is TGTGCCAGCAGACAGGGCATCAATAGCAATCAGCCCCAGCATTTT.

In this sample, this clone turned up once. CDR3 DNA: TGCAGTGCTAGTAGGGACAACCTGTTGGGAAGTGGCTACACCTTC. Translating gives CSASRDNLLGSGYTF. The rearrangement links TRBV20-1 to TRBJ1-2; D perhaps matches TRBD1 (6 bases). The CDR3 contains 15 residues. CDR1 is DFQATT, CDR2 SNEGSKA, per germline (reference sequence). Trimming removed 3 bases from V and 7 bases from J, with 21 bases in between.

CDR3 bases: TGTGCCAGCACCCACCCACAGGGGACCCAGTACTTC. This translates into CASTHPQGTQYF. This chain connects TRBV6-5 to TRBJ2-5, with D possibly TRBD1 on 6 matching bases. The germline V and J ends were trimmed by 7 bases and 7 bases, with 13 bases remaining between them. Germline-derived CDR1 and CDR2 are MNHEY and SVGAGI. The CDR3 runs 12 residues.

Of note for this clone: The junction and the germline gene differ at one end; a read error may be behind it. The CDR3 bases are TGTGCCAGCAGCCTAGCGGGGGGAACGAACACCGGGGAGCTGTTTTTT. It yields the protein CASSLAGGTNTGELFF. The chain links TRBV7-9 to TRBJ2-2; 11 positions agree with TRBD2. The CDR3 contains 16 residues. In germline, CDR1 is SEHNR, CDR2 FQNEAQ (reference sequence).

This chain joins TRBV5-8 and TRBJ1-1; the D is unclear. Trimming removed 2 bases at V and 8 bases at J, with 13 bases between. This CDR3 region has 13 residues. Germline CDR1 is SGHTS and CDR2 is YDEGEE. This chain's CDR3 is CASSFNSPGEAFF. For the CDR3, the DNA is TGTGCCAGCAGCTTTAACAGCCCGGGGGAAGCTTTCTTT.

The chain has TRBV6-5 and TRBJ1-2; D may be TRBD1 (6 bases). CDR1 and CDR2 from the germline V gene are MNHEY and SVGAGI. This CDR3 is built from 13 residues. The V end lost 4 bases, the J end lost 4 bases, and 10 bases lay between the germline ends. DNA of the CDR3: TGTGCCAGCAGTTGGGGGCGCGGCTATGGCTACACCTTC. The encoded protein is CASSWGRGYGYTF.

CDR3 protein: CASSADRGRIETQYF. CDR3 nucleotides: TGTGCCAGCAGCGCCGACAGGGGAAGGATAGAGACCCAGTACTTC. This rearrangement joins TRBV7-2 to TRBJ2-5; 8 bases match TRBD1. Looked up from germline, CDR1 is SGHTA and CDR2 is FQGNSA. J gave up 4 bases and V 5 bases, and 9 bases lay outside the gene matches. The CDR3 runs 15 residues.

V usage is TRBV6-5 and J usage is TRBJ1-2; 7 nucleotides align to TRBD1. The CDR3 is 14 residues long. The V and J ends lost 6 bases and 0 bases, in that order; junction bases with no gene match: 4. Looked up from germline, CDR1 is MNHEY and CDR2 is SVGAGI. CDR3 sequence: CASRPQGTNYGYTF. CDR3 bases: TGTGCCAGCAGACCACAGGGGACTAACTATGGCTACACCTTC.

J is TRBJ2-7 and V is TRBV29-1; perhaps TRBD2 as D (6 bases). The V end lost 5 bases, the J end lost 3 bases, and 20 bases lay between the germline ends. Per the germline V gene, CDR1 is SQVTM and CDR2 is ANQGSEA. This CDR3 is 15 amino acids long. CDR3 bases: TGCAGCGTTTCCCCGGGGGTGGGAACACTCTACGAGCAGTACTTC. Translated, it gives CSVSPGVGTLYEQYF.

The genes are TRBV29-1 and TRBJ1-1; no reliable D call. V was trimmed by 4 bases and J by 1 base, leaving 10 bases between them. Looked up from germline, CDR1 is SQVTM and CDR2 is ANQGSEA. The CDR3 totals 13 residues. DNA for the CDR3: TGCAGCGTTGCTGGCGGGCCGAACACTGAAGCTTTCTTT. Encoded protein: CSVAGGPNTEAFF.

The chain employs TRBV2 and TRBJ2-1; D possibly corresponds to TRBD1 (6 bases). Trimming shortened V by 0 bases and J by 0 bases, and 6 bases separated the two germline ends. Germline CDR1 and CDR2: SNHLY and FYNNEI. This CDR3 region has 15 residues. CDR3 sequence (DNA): TGTGCCAGCAGTGAAGCAGGGGGCTCCTACAATGAGCAGTTCTTC. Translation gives CASSEAGGSYNEQFF.

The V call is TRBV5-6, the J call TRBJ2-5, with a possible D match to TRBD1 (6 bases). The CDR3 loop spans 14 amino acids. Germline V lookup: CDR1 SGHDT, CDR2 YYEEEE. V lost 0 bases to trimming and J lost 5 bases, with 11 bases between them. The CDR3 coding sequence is TGTGCCAGCAGCTTGGCTAGGGGGAGTGAGACCCAGTACTTC. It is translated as CASSLARGSETQYF.

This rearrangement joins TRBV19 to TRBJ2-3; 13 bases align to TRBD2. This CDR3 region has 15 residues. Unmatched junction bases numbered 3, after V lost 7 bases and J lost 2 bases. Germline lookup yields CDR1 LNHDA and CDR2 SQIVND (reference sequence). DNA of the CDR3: TGTGCCAGTAAACTAGCGGGGGGGTTCACAGATACGCAGTATTTT. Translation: CASKLAGGFTDTQYF.

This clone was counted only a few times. The CDR3: CASSQDPQGNPYEQYF. DNA of the CDR3: TGCGCCAGCAGCCAAGATCCACAGGGGAATCCCTACGAGCAGTACTTC. This rearrangement joins TRBV4-1 to TRBJ2-7, with 7 nucleotides matching TRBD1. Germline CDR1 reads MGHRA; CDR2 reads YSYEKL. V lost 0 bases to trimming and J lost 2 bases; unmatched junction nucleotides: 7. The CDR3 runs to 16 residues.

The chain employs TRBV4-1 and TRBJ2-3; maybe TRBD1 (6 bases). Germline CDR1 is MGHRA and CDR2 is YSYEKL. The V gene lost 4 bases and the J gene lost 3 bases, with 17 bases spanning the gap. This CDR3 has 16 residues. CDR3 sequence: CASSLRMGQGTDTQYF. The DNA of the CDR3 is TGCGCCAGCAGCCTCCGGATGGGGCAGGGGACAGATACGCAGTATTTT.

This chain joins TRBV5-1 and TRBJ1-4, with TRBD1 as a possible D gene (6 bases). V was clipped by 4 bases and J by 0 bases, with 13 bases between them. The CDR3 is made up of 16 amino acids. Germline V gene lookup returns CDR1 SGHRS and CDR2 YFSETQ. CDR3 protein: CASSPWTATTNEKLFF. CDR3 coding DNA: TGCGCCAGCAGCCCCTGGACAGCGACAACTAATGAAAAACTGTTTTTT. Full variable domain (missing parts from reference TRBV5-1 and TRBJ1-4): KAGVTQTPRYLIKTRGQQVTLSCSPISGHRSVSWYQQTPGQGLQFLFEYFSETQRNKGNFPGRFSGRQFSNSRSEMNVSTLELGDSALYLCASSPWTATTNEKLFFGSGTQLSVL.

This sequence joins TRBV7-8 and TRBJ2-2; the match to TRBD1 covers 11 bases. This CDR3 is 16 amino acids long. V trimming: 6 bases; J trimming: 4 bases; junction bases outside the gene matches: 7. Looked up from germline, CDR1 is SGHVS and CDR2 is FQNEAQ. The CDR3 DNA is TGTGCCAGCAGACGTGGGACAGGGGGGAGCACCGGGGAGCTGTTTTTT. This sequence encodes CASRRGTGGSTGELFF. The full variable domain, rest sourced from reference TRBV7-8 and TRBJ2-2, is GAGVSQSPRYKVAKRGQDVALRCDPISGHVSLFWYQQALGQGPEFLTYFQNEAQLDKSGLPSDRFFAERPEGSVSTLKIQRTQQEDSAVYLCASRRGTGGSTGELFFGEGSRLTVL.